Presented here are 2 T cell receptor beta chains from one specimen sequenced in a study of CD8+CD57+ T cells in acquired aplastic anemia. By flow cytometry, patients selected for sequencing had shown an expansion of CD8+CD57+ cells. The study profiled TCR beta VDJ and CDR3 using genomic DNA as template. From the reads, TCRdb called clonotypes with MiXCR, one entry per CDR3 protein. There are 250,000 to 300,000 distinct CDR3 sequences in the sample; roughly 59% occur only once, and roughly 1.2% lies in the top ten. The sample comprised sorted CD4+, CD8+, or CD8+CD57+ T cells (not recorded which) from PBMCs. These receptors came from a human donor with aplastic anemia.

This clonotype is a singleton in its sample. The rearrangement joins TRBV5-1 to TRBJ2-1, with TRBD1 identical over 9 bases. The CDR3 contains 14 residues. The germline V gene encodes CDR1 SGHRS and CDR2 YFSETQ. Trimming removed 4 bases from V and 5 bases from J; junction bases left unmatched: 4. CDR3 residues: CASSGQGSHNEQFF. The CDR3 bases are TGCGCCAGCAGCGGACAGGGGTCCCACAATGAGCAGTTCTTC.

This clonotype was observed many times. The CDR3 coding sequence is TGTGCCAGCAGCCATGGACTAGTAGGATCCTACAATGAGCAGTTCTTC. Translated: CASSHGLVGSYNEQFF. The chain carries TRBV11-3 and TRBJ2-1; TRBD2 agrees at 7 bases. CDR1 and CDR2 from the germline V gene are SGHNT and YENEEA. V was clipped by 5 bases and J by 1 base; unmatched bases: 8. The CDR3 loop spans 16 amino acids.